This T cell receptor beta chain is from a study of identical twins. Template switching introduced a universal primer site, and the cDNA bore unique molecular identifiers. MiXCR, run by TCRdb on the 5' RACE reads, gives a single entry per CDR3 protein. The sample records some 300,000 distinct CDR3 sequences, about 12% being singletons. CDR3 size: 13 residues. CDR1 is LNHDA and CDR2 is SQIVND in the germline V gene (reference sequence). The V end was cut by 8 bases, the J end by 0 bases, with 8 bases between. The same data also contributed to another study, on yellow fever vaccine responses in identical twins.

Material: CD8+ T cells sorted from blood. This chain uses TRBV19 with TRBJ2-1; D gene ambiguous. The source of this sequence is a woman aged 18-29 years in good health. The CDR3 region has the DNA TGTGCCAGTTCCGTAACCTCCTACAATGAGCAGTTCTTC. Its protein is CASSVTSYNEQFF.